The 31 T cell receptor beta chains listed next were all sequenced from one sample in a study of blood T cells in healthy people across ages. Using a J-beta primer mix together with a sample-barcoded 5' primer, a second PCR was run for roughly 7 to 12 cycles. Using its own MiXCR run on the 5' RACE reads, TCRdb lists one record per CDR3 protein. The top ten hold about 7.7% of the sample, which has some 1.7 million distinct CDR3 sequences, under 30% seen once. The sample comprised blood. All receptors derive from a woman aged 25 to 45 in good health.

This clonotype came up once. This chain joins TRBV5-1 and TRBJ1-3; no reliable D call. Trimming pared 2 bases from V and 2 bases from J, leaving 5 bases between. This CDR3 has 13 amino acids. Germline CDR1 reads SGHRS; CDR2 reads YFSETQ. The CDR3 here is CASSFSPGNTIYF. The CDR3 coding sequence is TGCGCCAGCAGCTTCTCCCCTGGAAACACCATATATTTT. Together with reference TRBV5-1 and TRBJ1-3, the CDR3 gives the full variable domain: KAGVTQTPRYLIKTRGQQVTLSCSPISGHRSVSWYQQTPGQGLQFLFEYFSETQRNKGNFPGRFSGRQFSNSRSEMNVSTLELGDSALYLCASSFSPGNTIYFGEGSWLTVV.

V and J are TRBV7-3 and TRBJ2-7, with a tentative D call TRBD2 (6 bases). The CDR3 has 15 amino acids. Germline CDR1 reads SGHTA; CDR2 reads FQGTGA. Trimming took 5 bases from V and 5 from J, leaving 19 bases between them. The CDR3 loop is CASSPGDTEGDEQYF. The DNA of the CDR3 is TGTGCCAGCAGCCCCGGGGATACGGAGGGCGACGAGCAGTACTTC.

This clonotype has only a few counts. The rearrangement joins TRBV20-1 to TRBJ2-5, with unresolved D. Germline CDR1 DFQATT, CDR2 SNEGSKA (reference sequence). The V end lost 6 bases, the J end lost 2 bases, and 7 bases lay between the germline ends. The length of the CDR3 is 11 residues. CDR3: CSAGTQETQYF. CDR3 sequence (DNA): TGCAGTGCCGGCACACAAGAGACCCAGTACTTC.

This clonotype showed up just once. The chain combines TRBV29-1 with TRBJ2-7; D may be TRBD2 (6 bases). This CDR3 is 15 amino acids long. Trimming removed 2 bases from V and 7 bases from J, with 21 bases in between. Germline values: CDR1 SQVTM, CDR2 ANQGSEA. DNA of the CDR3: TGCAGCGTTGAACGTCGACTAGTACCCTACAATGAGCAGTACTTC. This codes for CSVERRLVPYNEQYF.

Details on this clonotype: This could be a read error, since a much larger clone is one nucleotide away. This chain connects TRBV7-7 to TRBJ2-1; the D gene is possibly TRBD2 (6 bases). The germline V and J ends were trimmed by 5 bases and 5 bases, with 19 bases remaining between them. This CDR3 contains 16 residues. Germline V gene lookup returns CDR1 SSHAT and CDR2 FNYEAQ (reference sequence). CDR3 sequence reads: CASSTGRGGWDNEQFF. CDR3 coding DNA: TGTGCCAGCAGCACGGGACGGGGAGGATGGGACAATGAGCAGTTCTTC.

This clonotype was found many times. The chain combines TRBV5-1 with TRBJ2-7, with TRBD2 identical over 7 bases. The CDR3 is 14 amino acids. V dropped 0 bases and J dropped 6; count of bases not matched to a gene: 6. The germline gives CDR1 SGHRS, CDR2 YFSETQ. CDR3 protein: CASSLEGGPLEQYF. The CDR3 nucleotides read TGCGCCAGCAGCTTGGAGGGAGGGCCGCTCGAGCAGTACTTC.

V and J are TRBV21-1 and TRBJ2-7; the table's D call TRBD1 went unverified against the DNA. TRBV21-1 is a known pseudogene. The CDR3 is 16 residues long. CDR3 protein: CASRPGSRRVINEQYF. The CDR3 DNA follows: TGTGCCAGCAGACCAGGGAGCCGTCGGGTCATTAACGAGCAGTACTTC.

About this clonotype itself: Sequence at one end of the junction differs from germline and may be a read error. CDR3 sequence: CANSLGLAGSVGTDTQYF. CDR3 DNA sequence: TGTGCCAACAGCTTAGGGCTAGCGGGGTCGGTTGGCACAGATACGCAGTATTTT. The V call is TRBV7-2, the J call TRBJ2-3, with 9 bases identical to TRBD2. This CDR3 is built from 18 residues. Germline CDR1 is SGHTA and CDR2 is FQGNSA.

At least ten counts were recorded for this clonotype. The gene calls are TRBV6-5 and TRBJ2-7, with 10 bases that match TRBD2. Germline trimming cut 6 bases from V and 1 base from J; bases unmatched to any gene: 9. The germline CDR1 and CDR2 sequences are MNHEY and SVGAGI. This CDR3 has 16 residues. CDR3: CASRTGTSAQSYEQYF. For the CDR3, the DNA is TGTGCCAGCAGGACCGGGACTAGCGCCCAATCCTACGAGCAGTACTTC.

This clonotype showed up many times. This rearrangement joins TRBV4-1 to TRBJ2-7; D remains ambiguous. The CDR3 length is 14 residues. Trimming removed 0 bases from V and 6 bases from J, with 12 bases in between. Germline V gene lookup returns CDR1 MGHRA and CDR2 YSYEKL. The CDR3 here is CASSQDPAVREQYF. The DNA of the CDR3 is TGCGCCAGCAGCCAAGATCCGGCCGTACGCGAGCAGTACTTC.

The chain uses TRBV12-3 or TRBV12-4 and TRBJ2-5; 8 nucleotides align to TRBD1. The V gene end was trimmed by 5 bases and the J gene end by 5 bases; junction bases not matched to a gene: 10. The CDR3 length is 15 residues. The CDR3 DNA sequence: TGTGCCAGCAGTACAACGACAGGGGTAGGCGAGACCCAGTACTTC. Amino acids: CASSTTTGVGETQYF.

This clonotype was observed a single time. Being one base from a much bigger clone, this may be a read error. V and J are TRBV5-1 and TRBJ2-5; 7 bases align to TRBD2. The J segment lost 2 bases and the V segment lost 3 bases, leaving 10 bases of the junction unmatched. CDR3 size: 16 residues. Germline lookup yields CDR1 SGHRS and CDR2 YFSETQ. The CDR3 sequence: CASSWSPGGLQETQYF. CDR3 nucleotides: TGCGCCAGCAGCTGGTCGCCGGGAGGACTTCAAGAGACCCAGTACTTC.

The CDR3 sequence is CAWEPGTSDHEQFF. The CDR3 DNA reads as TGTGCCTGGGAACCGGGGACTAGCGACCATGAGCAGTTCTTC. The rearrangement uses TRBV30 and TRBJ2-1; 10 positions agree with TRBD2. The CDR3 extends over 14 amino acids. J lost 8 bases, V lost 5 bases, and 9 bases had no gene match. CDR1 and CDR2 from the germline V gene are GTSNPN and SVGIG (reference sequence).

This chain uses TRBV11-2 with TRBJ2-1; either TRBD1 or TRBD2 may supply D (5 bases each). V was trimmed by 2 bases and J by 6 bases, leaving 14 bases between them. Per the germline V gene, CDR1 is SGHAT and CDR2 is FQNNGV. This CDR3 has 15 amino acids. CDR3 protein: CASSLNRGPSNEQFF. As DNA, the CDR3 is TGTGCCAGCAGCTTAAACCGGGGCCCGTCCAATGAGCAGTTCTTC.

Concerning this clonotype: This could be a read error, since a much larger clone is one nucleotide away. The rearrangement uses TRBV5-1 and TRBJ2-7; possible D gene TRBD2, 6 bases. The CDR3 is made up of 14 amino acids. In germline, CDR1 is SGHRS, CDR2 YFSETQ. V was clipped by 3 bases and J by 0 bases, with 10 bases between them. CDR3 amino acids: CASSWSSDSYEQYF. CDR3 nucleotides: TGCGCCAGCAGCTGGTCTAGCGACTCCTACGAGCAGTACTTC.

Worth noting for this clonotype: Just one base apart from a much larger clone, this may be a read error. This rearrangement joins TRBV2 to TRBJ2-5; TRBD1 agrees at 9 bases. The germline CDR1 and CDR2 sequences are SNHLY and FYNNEI. Trimming cost V 8 bases and J 4 bases; bases outside gene matches: 5. This CDR3 contains 13 residues. Here the CDR3 reads CASGTGSGETQYF. CDR3 bases: TGTGCCAGCGGGACAGGGAGTGGAGAGACCCAGTACTTC.

The chain links TRBV20-1 to TRBJ2-7; perhaps TRBD1 as D (5 bases). Germline CDR1 is DFQATT and CDR2 is SNEGSKA (reference sequence). Between the trimmed V and J ends, which lost 6 bases and 0 bases, there was a span of 15 bases. This CDR3 comprises 14 residues. The CDR3 DNA reads TGCAGTGCAGTCCGATCGGACAACTCCTACGAGCAGTACTTC. This codes for CSAVRSDNSYEQYF.

In this sample, this clonotype turned up a few times. The chain recombines TRBV7-9 with TRBJ1-2; 7 bases match TRBD1. This CDR3 comprises 13 residues. Trimming removed 6 bases from V and 8 bases from J; junction bases left unmatched: 9. Germline-derived CDR1 and CDR2 are SEHNR and FQNEAQ (reference sequence). For the CDR3, the DNA is TGTGCCAGCAGGATAGACAGGGCCTCGGGCTACACCTTC. Its translation: CASRIDRASGYTF.

Many counts were recorded for this clonotype. The genes are TRBV5-1 and TRBJ2-5; D not certain. This CDR3 is built from 15 residues. Trimming removed 1 base from V and 3 bases from J, with 13 bases in between. The germline V gene has CDR1 SGHRS and CDR2 YFSETQ. The CDR3 spells CASSLIQRPEETQYF. The CDR3 nucleotides read TGCGCCAGCAGCTTGATCCAGCGCCCTGAAGAGACCCAGTACTTC.

This clonotype has a handful of counts. This sequence joins TRBV5-1 and TRBJ1-2; D remains unclear. CDR1 and CDR2 (germline): SGHRS, YFSETQ. V lost 1 base and J lost 7, with 14 bases in between. The CDR3 is 14 amino acids. CDR3 loop: CASSLSSEGSGYTF. Here the CDR3 DNA reads TGCGCCAGCAGCTTGTCAAGCGAGGGTTCTGGCTACACCTTC. The complete variable domain, with remaining parts taken from reference TRBV5-1 and TRBJ1-2, reads KAGVTQTPRYLIKTRGQQVTLSCSPISGHRSVSWYQQTPGQGLQFLFEYFSETQRNKGNFPGRFSGRQFSNSRSEMNVSTLELGDSALYLCASSLSSEGSGYTFGSGTRLTVV.

The chain has TRBV3-1 and TRBJ2-5; possibly TRBD2 for D (5 bases). The germline CDR1 and CDR2 sequences are LGHDT and YNNKEL (reference sequence). CDR3 size: 13 residues. The V gene lost 8 bases and the J gene lost 1 base, with 11 bases spanning the gap. CDR3 coding DNA: TGTGCCAGCGGGCCTAGCCCCCAAGAGACCCAGTACTTC. It is translated as CASGPSPQETQYF.

The sample holds many counts of this clonotype. This chain uses TRBV20-1 with TRBJ2-1; D might be TRBD1 or TRBD2, each matching 5 bases. Germline loops: CDR1 DFQATT, CDR2 SNEGSKA (reference sequence). V dropped 4 bases and J dropped 9 bases, with 19 bases sitting between them. The CDR3 is 14 residues long. The CDR3, as DNA: TGCAGTGCTACTAAGGGACCCGGGTTTGGTGAGCAGTTCTTC. Translating gives CSATKGPGFGEQFF.

The sample holds many counts of this clonotype. The chain combines TRBV4-1 with TRBJ2-1; TRBD2 matches at 14 bases. The trim removed 1 base at V and 3 bases at J, leaving 5 bases unmatched. Looked up from germline, CDR1 is MGHRA and CDR2 is YSYEKL. This CDR3 comprises 18 residues. The CDR3 here is CASSQGLGLAGDYNEQFF. The CDR3 DNA sequence: TGCGCCAGCAGCCAAGGATTGGGACTAGCGGGGGACTACAATGAGCAGTTCTTC.

This clonotype turned up a few times. The rearrangement links TRBV2 to TRBJ1-5, with D possibly matching TRBD1 (6 bases). Germline CDR1 reads SNHLY; CDR2 reads FYNNEI. Trimming removed 6 bases from V and 4 bases from J, with 16 bases in between. The CDR3 is made up of 15 amino acids. CDR3 coding DNA: TGTGCCAGCAGCAATGGTGGGCAGGGGAATCAGCCCCAGCATTTT. Translating gives CASSNGGQGNQPQHF.

This clonotype was seen a few times. A much larger clone lies one base from this, so it may be a read error. J is TRBJ2-7 and V is TRBV7-2; D is undetermined. Germline V CDR1 and CDR2: SGHTA, FQGNSA. The CDR3 spans 12 residues. The V end lost 5 bases, the J end lost 4 bases, and 9 bases lay between the germline ends. The CDR3 protein is CASSQQCYEQYF. DNA of the CDR3: TGTGCCAGCAGCCAACAGTGTTACGAGCAGTACTTC.

CDR3 amino acids: CASSYPNKTGDYRGTDTQYF. The CDR3 DNA reads as TGTGCCAGCAGTTACCCGAATAAAACAGGGGACTATCGCGGCACAGATACGCAGTATTTT. The rearrangement uses TRBV6-2 or TRBV6-3 and TRBJ2-3, with D perhaps TRBD1 or TRBD2 (7 bases each). This CDR3 has 20 amino acids. Germline V lookup: CDR1 MNHEY, CDR2 SVGEGT. Trimming took 2 bases from V and 1 from J, leaving 25 bases between them.

This clonotype was picked up a small number of times. This chain joins TRBV7-9 and TRBJ1-5, with D unresolved. The germline CDR1 and CDR2 sequences are SEHNR and FQNEAQ (reference sequence). V shed 5 bases and J shed 7 bases, with 12 bases lying between them. The CDR3 loop spans 13 amino acids. The CDR3 sequence is CASSTPPGQPQHF. DNA for the CDR3: TGTGCCAGCAGCACCCCGCCCGGGCAGCCCCAGCATTTT.

The chain employs TRBV10-3 and TRBJ2-3; 9 bases align to TRBD2. This CDR3 has 15 residues. The germline gives CDR1 ENHRY, CDR2 SYGVKD. V lost 4 bases and J lost 3; bases outside the gene matches: 5. CDR3 nucleotide sequence: TGTGCCATCAGTGCTAGCGGGACAGAGACAGATACGCAGTATTTT. The encoded protein is CAISASGTETDTQYF.

V and J are TRBV18 and TRBJ1-2; D is uncertain. Germline V gene data show CDR1 as KGHSH and CDR2 as LQKENI. Trimming shortened V by 6 bases and J by 3 bases, and 5 bases separated the two germline ends. This CDR3 has 11 amino acids. The CDR3 nucleotides are TGTGCCAGCTCTACAGACTATGGCTACACCTTC. Its protein is CASSTDYGYTF. The full variable domain, rest sourced from reference TRBV18 and TRBJ1-2, is NAGVMQNPRHLVRRRGQEARLRCSPMKGHSHVYWYRQLPEEGLKFMVYLQKENIIDESGMPKERFSAEFPKEGPSILRIQQVVRGDSAAYFCASSTDYGYTFGSGTRLTVV.

This clonotype was seen a few times. This chain uses TRBV6-1 with TRBJ1-2; 7 bases agree with TRBD1. Per germline, CDR1 MNHNS and CDR2 SASEGT. With V trimmed by 5 bases and J by 4 bases, 7 bases remained unmatched. The CDR3 has 14 residues. In DNA form, the CDR3 reads TGTGCCAGCAGTCCGACAGGGAATGGCTATGGCTACACCTTC. This gives the protein CASSPTGNGYGYTF.

The table lists this clonotype with many counts. The chain employs TRBV12-3 or TRBV12-4 and TRBJ2-7; 8 bases fit TRBD2. The CDR3 runs 16 residues. V was pared by 7 bases and J by 4 bases, with 15 bases of the junction left unmatched. The CDR3 DNA reads TGTGCCAGCACTTTTAGCGGGGACTTCCGGACATACGAGCAGTACTTC. It specifies CASTFSGDFRTYEQYF.